This TCR beta chain appears in the sequencing data of a study of blood T cell repertoires in COVID-19. The assay was immunoSEQ multiplex PCR, and TCRdb's table has in-frame clones only and misses some. The sample carries 55,000 to 80,000 clones, around four fifths recorded once. Germline CDR1 MNHEY, CDR2 SVGEGT. This CDR3 is 17 amino acids long. Trimming at V came to 2 bases and at J to 0 bases, leaving 5 bases not matched to a gene. The material sequenced was peripheral blood. The sequence was collected from a human donor in a cohort sampled during active COVID-19. V is TRBV6-2 or TRBV6-3 and J is TRBJ2-3; 10 bases match TRBD2. The CDR3 bases are TGTGCCAGCAGTTACCCCGGGACTAGCGCTAGCACAGATACGCAGTATTTT. Amino acid sequence: CASSYPGTSASTDTQYF.